The 25 T cell receptor beta chains reported below all come from one sample, sequenced in a study of T cells after yellow fever vaccination. Via MiXCR, TCRdb re-called the 5' RACE reads, giving one row per CDR3 protein. The sample gives hundreds of thousands of distinct CDR3 sequences, about 17% of which show up once; around 17% is in the top ten. The sequencing used PBMCs, collected before the yellow fever booster vaccination. These receptors all stem from a man in his late teens or twenties who received the YFV17D yellow fever vaccine.

This clonotype was found a few times. The chain links TRBV5-6 to TRBJ1-1, with D possibly matching TRBD1 (5 bases). The CDR3 runs to 14 residues. V was clipped by 4 bases and J by 5 bases, with 15 bases between them. The germline gives CDR1 SGHDT, CDR2 YYEEEE. The CDR3 coding sequence is TGTGCCAGCAGCCGGGACGCTTTGGGGACTGAAGCTTTCTTT. Residues: CASSRDALGTEAFF.

This clonotype appeared a few times. The gene calls are TRBV5-6 and TRBJ2-1, with TRBD1 matching over 11 bases. Germline values: CDR1 SGHDT, CDR2 YYEEEE. V shed 3 bases, J shed 4 bases, and the junction held 3 bases outside the gene matches. This CDR3 region has 15 residues. This chain's CDR3 is CASSSDRGLYNEQFF. CDR3 in DNA: TGTGCCAGCAGCTCGGACAGGGGGCTGTACAATGAGCAGTTCTTC. The complete variable domain, with remaining parts taken from reference TRBV5-6 and TRBJ2-1, reads DAGVTQSPTHLIKTRGQQVTLRCSPKSGHDTVSWYQQALGQGPQFIFQYYEEEERQRGNFPDRFSGHQFPNYSSELNVNALLLGDSALYLCASSSDRGLYNEQFFGPGTRLTVL.

The table lists this clonotype with many counts. CDR3: CASSWNTEAFF. The CDR3 DNA follows: TGTGCCAGCAGTTGGAACACTGAAGCTTTCTTT. The chain employs TRBV12-3 or TRBV12-4 and TRBJ1-1; no clear D. The CDR3 has 11 amino acids. Between the trimmed V and J ends, which lost 4 bases and 1 base, there was a span of 1 base.

This clonotype was observed a few times. V is TRBV4-3 and J is TRBJ2-7; either TRBD1 or TRBD2 may fit D (5 bases each). The CDR3 sequence is 17 residues long. V was shortened by 0 bases and J by 0 bases, with 15 bases between the two germline ends. Germline V gene sequence: CDR1 LGHNA, CDR2 YSLEER. The CDR3 protein is CASSQDPGTTSSYEQYF. The CDR3 DNA reads as TGCGCCAGCAGCCAAGACCCCGGGACCACGAGCTCCTACGAGCAGTACTTC.

The rearrangement joins TRBV11-2 to TRBJ2-7; 7 nucleotides match TRBD1. Trimming at V came to 6 bases and at J to 3 bases, leaving 11 bases not matched to a gene. This CDR3 has 15 residues. CDR1 and CDR2 (germline): SGHAT, FQNNGV. CDR3 in amino acids: CASRPVDRAYYEQYF. DNA for the CDR3: TGTGCCAGCAGACCCGTCGACAGGGCCTACTACGAGCAGTACTTC.

This clonotype was detected a few times. The rearrangement joins TRBV7-6 to TRBJ1-1; TRBD1 aligns across 10 bases. V lost 3 bases, J lost 5 bases, and 6 bases stayed unmatched. CDR1 is SGHVS, CDR2 FNYEAQ, per germline. CDR3 size: 15 residues. For the CDR3, the DNA is TGTGCCAGCAGCTTGAGACAGGGGGCATATACTGAAGCTTTCTTT. This sequence encodes CASSLRQGAYTEAFF.

The chain uses TRBV7-8 and TRBJ1-2, with unresolved D. The CDR3 totals 13 residues. The germline gives CDR1 SGHVS, CDR2 FQNEAQ. Trimming cost V 1 base and J 3 bases, with 6 bases left between them. The CDR3 here is CASSLGLHYGYTF. The CDR3 DNA follows: TGTGCCAGCAGCTTAGGTCTGCACTATGGCTACACCTTC.

V is TRBV5-1 and J is TRBJ2-2; 11 bases line up with TRBD2. V was clipped by 4 bases and J by 4 bases; unmatched bases: 3. The CDR3 totals 15 residues. Germline CDR1 reads SGHRS; CDR2 reads YFSETQ. The CDR3 here is CASSLLAGGTGELFF. The CDR3, as DNA: TGCGCCAGCAGCCTCCTAGCGGGGGGCACCGGGGAGCTGTTTTTT.

This clonotype was detected only a few times. V usage is TRBV5-6 and J usage is TRBJ1-3; TRBD1 matches 7 bases. After removal of 3 bases from V and 3 bases from J, the junction contained 12 bases not matched to a gene. The CDR3 extends over 17 amino acids. The germline V gene encodes CDR1 SGHDT and CDR2 YYEEEE. The CDR3 sequence: CASSSTQSRDSGNTIYF. The CDR3 coding sequence is TGTGCCAGCAGCTCGACCCAAAGCCGGGACAGTGGAAACACCATATATTTT.

The chain is built from TRBV5-4 and TRBJ1-1, with D possibly TRBD1 on 5 matching bases. Germline V gene data show CDR1 as SGHNT and CDR2 as YYREEE (reference sequence). CDR3 length: 16 amino acids. The ends were cut back, 2 bases at V and 0 bases at J, with 14 bases in the middle. The DNA for the CDR3 is TGTGCCAGCAGCTTTCGCGACAGAGGGCTGAACACTGAAGCTTTCTTT. Its protein product is CASSFRDRGLNTEAFF.

The rearrangement links TRBV6-5 to TRBJ1-3, with unresolved D. Germline loops: CDR1 MNHEY, CDR2 SVGAGI. V was clipped by 6 bases and J by 1 base, with 4 bases between them. CDR3 length: 12 residues. The CDR3 coding sequence is TGTGCCAGCAGAAATTCTGGAAACACCATATATTTT. As protein: CASRNSGNTIYF.

This clonotype was observed a few times. This rearrangement joins TRBV12-3 or TRBV12-4 to TRBJ2-2; 9 nucleotides match TRBD1. With 2 bases clipped from V and 3 bases from J, the junction kept 1 base outside the gene matches. This CDR3 has 15 amino acids. The CDR3 is CASSLRTGDTGELFF. CDR3 sequence (DNA): TGTGCCAGCAGTTTAAGGACAGGGGACACCGGGGAGCTGTTTTTT.

V is TRBV18 and J is TRBJ2-7; D is possibly TRBD1 or TRBD2 (5 bases each). This CDR3 has 15 residues. Germline CDR1 KGHSH, CDR2 LQKENI. Between the trimmed V and J ends, which lost 3 bases and 0 bases, there was a span of 12 bases. This CDR3 is CASSPSGPSSYEQYF. The CDR3 nucleotides are TGTGCCAGCTCACCCTCGGGGCCGAGCTCCTACGAGCAGTACTTC.

In this sample, this clonotype turned up a few times. The V and J genes are TRBV5-1 and TRBJ2-2, with D perhaps matching TRBD2 (6 bases). The CDR3 is 15 residues long. V was trimmed by 2 bases and J by 4 bases, leaving 12 bases between them. Looked up from germline, CDR1 is SGHRS and CDR2 is YFSETQ. The CDR3 bases are TGCGCCAGCAGCTTCGGGGCGGGACCCACCGGGGAGCTGTTTTTT. Its protein is CASSFGAGPTGELFF.

The chain joins TRBV4-3 to TRBJ2-2; 9 bases align to TRBD2. V was clipped by 6 bases and J by 0 bases; unmatched bases: 5. The germline V gene encodes CDR1 LGHNA and CDR2 YSLEER. The CDR3 contains 16 residues. DNA for the CDR3: TGCGCCAGCAGTTCCTTAGCGGGGGCGAACACCGGGGAGCTGTTTTTT. This gives the protein CASSSLAGANTGELFF.

This clonotype occurred a few times. The gene calls are TRBV7-2 and TRBJ1-4; TRBD1 matches 7 bases. Trimming at V came to 6 bases and at J to 5 bases, leaving 6 bases not matched to a gene. The germline CDR1 and CDR2 sequences are SGHTA and FQGNSA. The CDR3 spans 14 residues. The CDR3 loop is CASRAGTANEKLFF. The CDR3 nucleotides are TGTGCCAGCAGGGCCGGGACAGCCAATGAAAAACTGTTTTTT.

This clonotype was detected only a few times. The chain has TRBV12-3 or TRBV12-4 and TRBJ2-1; 7 bases match TRBD1. CDR3 length: 14 amino acids. J lost 5 bases, V lost 6 bases, and 7 bases had no gene match. CDR3 protein: CASRPTGQDNEQFF. The CDR3 bases are TGTGCCAGCAGACCGACAGGGCAGGACAATGAGCAGTTCTTC.

There are a few counts of this clonotype. J is TRBJ1-1 and V is TRBV29-1; the match to TRBD1 covers 8 bases. This CDR3 spans 14 amino acids. Losses at the gene ends were 3 bases for V and 0 bases for J; bases not matched to a gene: 3. Germline V lookup: CDR1 SQVTM, CDR2 ANQGSEA. The CDR3 loop is CSVEDRAMNTEAFF. The CDR3 nucleotides read TGCAGCGTTGAGGACAGGGCCATGAACACTGAAGCTTTCTTT. The full variable domain, in which reference TRBV29-1 and TRBJ1-1 provide the parts outside the CDR3, is SAVISQKPSRDICQRGTSLTIQCQVDSQVTMMFWYRQQPGQSLTLIATANQGSEATYESGFVIDKFPISRPNLTFSTLTVSNMSPEDSSIYLCSVEDRAMNTEAFFGQGTRLTVV.

This clonotype showed up just a few times. The J gene is TRBJ1-4, the V gene TRBV20-1; D uncertain. Trimming left V 0 bases short and J 10 bases short, with 6 bases between. Per the germline V gene, CDR1 is DFQATT and CDR2 is SNEGSKA (reference sequence). This CDR3 contains 11 residues. The CDR3 bases are TGCAGTGCTAGAGATCTCGGAAAACTGTTTTTT. Encoded protein: CSARDLGKLFF.

This chain connects TRBV7-8 to TRBJ2-3; 10 bases fit TRBD1. The germline gives CDR1 SGHVS, CDR2 FQNEAQ. With V trimmed by 3 bases and J by 4 bases, 7 bases remained unmatched. CDR3 size: 16 residues. DNA of the CDR3: TGTGCCAGCAGCTTCTTTCTGGGACAGGGGTCAGATACGCAGTATTTT. This gives the protein CASSFFLGQGSDTQYF.

The CDR3 DNA sequence: TGTGCCAGCAGCTATCATTCAGGGGGCGGAGAGACCCAGTACTTC. Its protein is CASSYHSGGGETQYF. The V and J genes are TRBV7-9 and TRBJ2-5; 8 bases map to TRBD1. CDR3 size: 15 residues. Germline V lookup: CDR1 SEHNR, CDR2 FQNEAQ (reference sequence). Germline trimming cut 4 bases from V and 4 bases from J; bases unmatched to any gene: 8.

This clonotype was counted between two and nine times. This chain connects TRBV6-6 to TRBJ2-1; 8 nucleotides line up with TRBD2. This CDR3 contains 15 residues. CDR1 is MNHNY, CDR2 SVGAGI, per germline (reference sequence). Trimming at V came to 2 bases and at J to 7 bases, leaving 7 bases not matched to a gene. This chain's CDR3 is CASSYRRGAGNEQFF. The CDR3 DNA follows: TGTGCCAGCAGTTACCGGCGGGGGGCGGGTAATGAGCAGTTCTTC.

The chain is built from TRBV5-5 and TRBJ2-1; maybe TRBD2 (6 bases). The germline CDR1 and CDR2 sequences are SGHKS and YYEKEE (reference sequence). V was clipped by 4 bases and J by 8 bases, with 16 bases between them. CDR3 length: 14 residues. CDR3 sequence (DNA): TGTGCCAGCAGCCTCGTCTGGGGCGGGGATGAGCAGTTCTTC. Protein sequence: CASSLVWGGDEQFF.

The V gene is TRBV7-3, the J gene TRBJ2-1; D could derive from TRBD1 or TRBD2 (6 bases each). This CDR3 region has 16 residues. The ends were cut back, 5 bases at V and 4 bases at J, with 18 bases in the middle. Germline values: CDR1 SGHTA, CDR2 FQGTGA. The CDR3 region has the DNA TGTGCCAGCAGCCCCAAGGGTGGAGGGGGGTACAATGAGCAGTTCTTC. It codes for CASSPKGGGGYNEQFF.

This clonotype has just a few counts. This rearrangement joins TRBV24-1 to TRBJ2-3; 9 nucleotides line up with TRBD2. Germline assignment: CDR1 KGHDR and CDR2 SFDVKD. The CDR3 sequence is 18 residues long. The junction had 18 bases not matched to a gene; V was cut back by 4 bases and J by 8 bases. The CDR3 DNA is TGTGCCACCAGTGACGCCCCCAAGCGGGGGGCCCCCCGTGGTACGCAGTATTTT. Translation gives CATSDAPKRGAPRGTQYF.